This TCR beta chain was sequenced during a study of T cell repertoires in cytomegalovirus infection (dated by TCRdb to between 2018 and 2021). About the study as a whole: The HLA type of each donor mattered for the analysis, because public TCR beta signatures pointed to carriage of CMV infection along with the matching HLA type.

What the study reported, not specific to this receptor: In both this cohort and an independent roughly 350-donor cohort, the cumulative frequency of public TCR beta family members distinguished carriers of CMV infection plus the relevant HLA type. The ex vivo response was dominated by HLA-C-restricted CMV-specific TCR beta clonotypes, which also provided the single most frequent clonotype in two of eight donors.

This clonotype was recorded a few times. Which antigen it targets is not known. No much larger clone exists at a distance of one base, and base qualities are not known. Sequencing was performed on an Illumina HiSeq 1500. The public reads were run again by TCRdb, first through fastp at Q25 and then through MiXCR, and only productive beta chains were kept. Every CDR3 protein is listed once, alongside the most common genes and DNA of its rows. The sample table lists a few hundred thousand distinct CDR3 sequences, approximately 26% of them with a count of one. Clones ranked in the top ten supply under 15% of the sample. The sample taken for sequencing was PBMCs. This TCR was recovered from a human donor in good health (CMV status not recorded). Some clones in this sample may be carry-over from other donors' samples.

CDR3 loop: CASSPPGVNQPQHF. The nucleotide sequence reads TGTGCCAGCTCACCACCAGGCGTAAATCAGCCCCAGCATTTT. The chain is assembled from TRBV18 and TRBJ1-5, with the identity of the D gene unclear. V loses 0 bases, J loses 4 bases, and the germline ends lie 7 bases apart. Measured from the cysteine to the phenylalanine, the CDR3 is 14 residues long. Solely the CDR3 DNA is kept, with 42 bases framed from the first base. CDR1 and CDR2 are drawn from the germline V gene: KGHSH, LQKENI.